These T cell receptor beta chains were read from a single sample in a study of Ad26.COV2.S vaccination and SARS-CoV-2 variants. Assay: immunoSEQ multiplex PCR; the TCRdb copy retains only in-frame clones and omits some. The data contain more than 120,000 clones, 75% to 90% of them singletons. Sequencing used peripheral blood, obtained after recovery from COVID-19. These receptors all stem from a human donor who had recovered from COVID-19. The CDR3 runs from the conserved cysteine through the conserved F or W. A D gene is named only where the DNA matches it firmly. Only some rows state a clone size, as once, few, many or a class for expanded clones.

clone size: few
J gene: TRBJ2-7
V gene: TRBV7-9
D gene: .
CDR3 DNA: TGTGCCAGCAGCCTAAACAACGAGCAGTACTTC
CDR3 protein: CASSLNNEQYF

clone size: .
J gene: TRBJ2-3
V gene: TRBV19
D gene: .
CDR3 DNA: TGTGCCAGTAGCGGTGCGGGATCTAGCACAGATACGCAGTATTTT
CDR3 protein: CASSGAGSSTDTQYF

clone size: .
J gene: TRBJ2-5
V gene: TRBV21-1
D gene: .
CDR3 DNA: TGTGCCAGCAGCAATCGGGACAGTCGGGTCTTGTGCACCCAGTACTTC
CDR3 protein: CASSNRDSRVLCTQYF

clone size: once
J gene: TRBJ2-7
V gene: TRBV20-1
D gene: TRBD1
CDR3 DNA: TGCAGTGCTAGTTCAGGGGGCATAAGGAACGAGCAGTACTTC
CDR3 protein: CSASSGGIRNEQYF

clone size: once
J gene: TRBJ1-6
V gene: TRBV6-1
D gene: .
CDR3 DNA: TGTGCCAGCAGTGAAAAAGACAGTCGTCGGTCACCCCTCCACTTT
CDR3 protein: CASSEKDSRRSPLHF

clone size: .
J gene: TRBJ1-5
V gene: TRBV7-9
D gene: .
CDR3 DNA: TGTGCCAGCAGCCCGGACAGTCTCCGTCAGCCCCAGCATTTT
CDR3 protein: CASSPDSLRQPQHF

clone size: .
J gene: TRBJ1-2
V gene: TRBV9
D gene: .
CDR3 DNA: TGTGCCAGCAGCGATTCGTGGGGGGGCAGGAATGGCTACACCTTC
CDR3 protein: CASSDSWGGRNGYTF

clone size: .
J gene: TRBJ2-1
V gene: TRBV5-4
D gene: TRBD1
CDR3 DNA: TGTGCCAGCAGTATCCAGGACAGGGCTAGGAATGAGCAGTTCTTC
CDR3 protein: CASSIQDRARNEQFF

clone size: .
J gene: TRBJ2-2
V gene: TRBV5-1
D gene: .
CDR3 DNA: TGCGCCAGCAGCTTGGGGGACATGAACACCGGGGAGCTGTTTTTT
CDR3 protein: CASSLGDMNTGELFF

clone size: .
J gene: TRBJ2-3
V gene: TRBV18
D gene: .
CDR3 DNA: TGTGCCAGCTCATTCGACAGGAGCACAGATACGCAGTATTTT
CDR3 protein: CASSFDRSTDTQYF

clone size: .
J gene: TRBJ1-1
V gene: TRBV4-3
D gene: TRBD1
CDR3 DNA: TGCGCCAGCAGCGGCACCGGGACAGGGGACACTGAAGCTTTCTTT
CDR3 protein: CASSGTGTGDTEAFF

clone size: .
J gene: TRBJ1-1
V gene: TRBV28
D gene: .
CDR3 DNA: TGTGCCAGCATTCCGATTACCGGGACTTTGTTCGAGGGGCCTGACACTGAAGCTTTCTTT
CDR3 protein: CASIPITGTLFEGPDTEAFF

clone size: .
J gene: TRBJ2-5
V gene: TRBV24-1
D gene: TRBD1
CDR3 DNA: TGTGCCACCAGTGACCCCGGGACAGTACAAGAGACCCAGTACTTC
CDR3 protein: CATSDPGTVQETQYF

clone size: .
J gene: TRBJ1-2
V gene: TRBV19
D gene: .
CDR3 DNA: TGTGCCAGTGGCGACAGATCCGGCTACACCTTC
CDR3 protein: CASGDRSGYTF

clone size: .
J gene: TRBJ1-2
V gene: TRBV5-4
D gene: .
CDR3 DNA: TGTGCCAGCAGCTTGCCACTAATGGGGGGGCAGAGCTACACCTTC
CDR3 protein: CASSLPLMGGQSYTF

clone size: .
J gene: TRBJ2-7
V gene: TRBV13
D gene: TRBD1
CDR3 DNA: TGTGCCAGCAGCCTTACAGCAATGGACAGGGCCAACTACGAGCAGTACTTC
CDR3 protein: CASSLTAMDRANYEQYF

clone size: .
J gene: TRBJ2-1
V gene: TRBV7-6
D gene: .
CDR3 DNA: TGTGCCAGCAGCTTAGATACAGACTCCTACAATGAGCAGTTCTTC
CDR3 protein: CASSLDTDSYNEQFF

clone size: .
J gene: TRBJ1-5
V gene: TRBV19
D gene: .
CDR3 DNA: TGTGCCAGTAGTCTCTACAGGCGCCAGGACCGAAATCAGCCCCAGCATTTT
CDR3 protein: CASSLYRRQDRNQPQHF

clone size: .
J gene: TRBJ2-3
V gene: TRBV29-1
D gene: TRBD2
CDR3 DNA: TGCAGCGTAGGCCTAGGCGGGGGAGGAGATACGCAGTATTTT
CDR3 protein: CSVGLGGGGDTQYF

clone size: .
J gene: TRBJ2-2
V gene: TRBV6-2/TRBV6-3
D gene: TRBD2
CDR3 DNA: TGTGCCAGCAGCCGAGTGACTAGCTGGGGCACCGGGGAGCTGTTTTTT
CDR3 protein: CASSRVTSWGTGELFF

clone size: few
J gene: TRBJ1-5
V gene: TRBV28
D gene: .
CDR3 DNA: TGTGCCAGCAGTTTAAGCCAGGGCTCTCAGCATTTT
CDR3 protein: CASSLSQGSQHF

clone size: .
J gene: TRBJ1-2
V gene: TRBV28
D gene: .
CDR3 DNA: TGTGCCAGCAGTCCGCCTCGTCGCAGGGGCGCAAGTGGCTACACCTTC
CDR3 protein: CASSPPRRRGASGYTF

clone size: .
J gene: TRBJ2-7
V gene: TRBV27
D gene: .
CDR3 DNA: TGTGCCAGCAGTTTATCGGCTAGCTACGAGCAGTACTTC
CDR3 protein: CASSLSASYEQYF

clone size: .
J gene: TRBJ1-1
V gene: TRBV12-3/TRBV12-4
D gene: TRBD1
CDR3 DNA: TGTGCCAGCAGATCAGGGGGAGGGACTGAAGCTTTCTTT
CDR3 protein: CASRSGGGTEAFF

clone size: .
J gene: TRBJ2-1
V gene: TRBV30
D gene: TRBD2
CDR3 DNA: TGTGCCTGGAGCGTTCTAGCGGGGGGTGGCAATGAGCAGTTCTTC
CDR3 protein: CAWSVLAGGGNEQFF

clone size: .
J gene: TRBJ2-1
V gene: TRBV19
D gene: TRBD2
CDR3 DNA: TGTGCCAGTGCTGAGTTGAGCGGGGGGGAAAATGAGCAGTTCTTC
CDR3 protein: CASAELSGGENEQFF

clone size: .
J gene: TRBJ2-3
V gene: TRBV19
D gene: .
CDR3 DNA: TGTGCCAGTAGTATATCGCGGGTTAGCACAGATACGCAGTATTTT
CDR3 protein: CASSISRVSTDTQYF

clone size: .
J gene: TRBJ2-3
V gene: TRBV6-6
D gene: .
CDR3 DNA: TGTGCCAGCACCTCAGGAGGGACTAGCACAGATACGCAGTATTTT
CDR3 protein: CASTSGGTSTDTQYF

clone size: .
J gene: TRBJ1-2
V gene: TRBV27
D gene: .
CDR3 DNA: TGTGCCAGCAGTTTGTCAGGTCTGGGCTATGGCTACACCTTC
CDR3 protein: CASSLSGLGYGYTF